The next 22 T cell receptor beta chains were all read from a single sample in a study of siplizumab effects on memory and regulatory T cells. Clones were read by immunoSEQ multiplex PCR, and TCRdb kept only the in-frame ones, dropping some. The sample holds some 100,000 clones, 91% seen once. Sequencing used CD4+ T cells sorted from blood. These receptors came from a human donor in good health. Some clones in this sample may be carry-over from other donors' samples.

CDR3 nucleotide sequence: TGTGCCAGCAGTGCTTTGACAGGGTTGACAGATACGCAGTATTTT. Its protein is CASSALTGLTDTQYF. The V and J genes are TRBV28 and TRBJ2-3; 7 bases are a match to TRBD1. The length of the CDR3 is 15 residues. Germline V gene data show CDR1 as MDHEN and CDR2 as SYDVKM. The trim removed 5 bases at V and 3 bases at J, leaving 8 bases unmatched.

CDR3 in DNA: TGTGCCAGCAGCGGTGAGAGACTTGAGACCCAGTACTTC. Translated, it gives CASSGERLETQYF. The chain recombines TRBV7-6 with TRBJ2-5; D is unclear. Trimming cost V 5 bases and J 5 bases, with 12 bases left between them. Germline values: CDR1 SGHVS, CDR2 FNYEAQ. The CDR3 totals 13 residues. Drawing the rest from reference TRBV7-6 and TRBJ2-5, the complete variable domain is GAGVSQSPRYKVTKRGQDVALRCDPISGHVSLYWYRQALGQGPEFLTYFNYEAQQDKSGLPNDRFSAERPEGSISTLTIQRTEQRDSAMYRCASSGERLETQYFGPGTRLLVL.

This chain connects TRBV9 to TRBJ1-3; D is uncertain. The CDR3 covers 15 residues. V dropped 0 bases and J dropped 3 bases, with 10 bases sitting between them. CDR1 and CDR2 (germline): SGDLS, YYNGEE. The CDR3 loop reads CASSVDGVSGNTIYF. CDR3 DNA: TGTGCCAGCAGCGTAGATGGGGTTAGTGGAAACACCATATATTTT.

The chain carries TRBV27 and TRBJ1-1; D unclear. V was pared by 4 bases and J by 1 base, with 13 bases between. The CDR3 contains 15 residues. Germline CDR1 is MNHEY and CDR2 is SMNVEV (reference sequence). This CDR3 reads CASSYLPLENTEAFF. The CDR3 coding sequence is TGTGCCAGCAGTTACCTCCCGCTTGAGAACACTGAAGCTTTCTTT.

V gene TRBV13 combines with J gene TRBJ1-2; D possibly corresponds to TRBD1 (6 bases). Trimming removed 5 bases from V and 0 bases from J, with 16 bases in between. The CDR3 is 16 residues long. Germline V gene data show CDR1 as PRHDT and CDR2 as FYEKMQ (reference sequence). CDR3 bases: TGTGCCAGCAGCCCCCGAGGGGGGGGCTCTAACTATGGCTACACCTTC. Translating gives CASSPRGGGSNYGYTF.

CDR3 protein: CASRRGTSGSIYEQYF. The CDR3 DNA is TGTGCCAGCAGACGTGGGACTAGCGGGAGCATCTACGAGCAGTACTTC. The chain links TRBV28 to TRBJ2-7; 14 nucleotides match TRBD2. V lost 6 bases to trimming and J lost 3 bases; unmatched junction nucleotides: 7. Germline CDR1 is MDHEN and CDR2 is SYDVKM. The CDR3 contains 16 residues.

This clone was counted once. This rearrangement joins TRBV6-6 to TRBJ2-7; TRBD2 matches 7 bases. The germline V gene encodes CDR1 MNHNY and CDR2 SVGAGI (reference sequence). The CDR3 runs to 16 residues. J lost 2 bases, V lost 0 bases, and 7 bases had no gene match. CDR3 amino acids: CASSYSALAEAYEQYF. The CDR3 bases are TGTGCCAGCAGTTACTCTGCCCTAGCGGAAGCCTACGAGCAGTACTTC.

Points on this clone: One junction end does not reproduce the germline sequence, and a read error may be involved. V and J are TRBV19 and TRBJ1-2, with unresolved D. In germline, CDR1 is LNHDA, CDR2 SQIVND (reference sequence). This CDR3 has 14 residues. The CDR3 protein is CASSMPTFWDYAVF. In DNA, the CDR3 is TGTGCCAGTAGTATGCCGACTTTCTGGGATTACGCAGTCTTC.

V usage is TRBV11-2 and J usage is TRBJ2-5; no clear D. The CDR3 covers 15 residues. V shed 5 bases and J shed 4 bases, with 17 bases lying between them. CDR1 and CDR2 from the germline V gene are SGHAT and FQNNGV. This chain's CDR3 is CASSQSVFGLETQYF. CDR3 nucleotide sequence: TGTGCCAGCAGCCAATCTGTTTTCGGCTTAGAGACCCAGTACTTC.

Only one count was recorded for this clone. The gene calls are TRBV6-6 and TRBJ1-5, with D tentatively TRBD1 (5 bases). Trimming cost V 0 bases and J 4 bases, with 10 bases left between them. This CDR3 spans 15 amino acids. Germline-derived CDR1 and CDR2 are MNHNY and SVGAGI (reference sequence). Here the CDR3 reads CASSYSWDGNQPQHF. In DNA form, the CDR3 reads TGTGCCAGCAGTTACTCGTGGGACGGTAATCAGCCCCAGCATTTT.

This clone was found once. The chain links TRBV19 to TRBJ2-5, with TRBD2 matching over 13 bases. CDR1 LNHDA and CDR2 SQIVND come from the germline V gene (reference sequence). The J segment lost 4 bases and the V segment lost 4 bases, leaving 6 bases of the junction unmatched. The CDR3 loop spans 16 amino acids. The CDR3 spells CASSKGLAGAPETQYF. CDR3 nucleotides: TGTGCCAGTAGTAAAGGACTAGCGGGGGCCCCAGAGACCCAGTACTTC.

The CDR3 coding sequence is TGCAGCGTTCTACAGGGCCATGAGCAGTTCTTC. Translated: CSVLQGHEQFF. The rearrangement joins TRBV29-1 to TRBJ2-1; a weak D match, TRBD1 (6 bases). The CDR3 covers 11 residues. The V end was cut by 5 bases, the J end by 8 bases, with 10 bases between. Germline CDR1 SQVTM, CDR2 ANQGSEA.

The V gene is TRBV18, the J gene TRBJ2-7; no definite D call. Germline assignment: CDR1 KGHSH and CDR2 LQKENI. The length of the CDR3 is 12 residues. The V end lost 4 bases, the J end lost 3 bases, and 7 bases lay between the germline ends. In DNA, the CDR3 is TGTGCCAGCTCACTGGACGGCTACGAGCAGTACTTC. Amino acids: CASSLDGYEQYF.

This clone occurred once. The CDR3: CASSLWGSLSSQTQYF. In DNA form, the CDR3 reads TGTGCCAGCAGCTTATGGGGGAGCCTCTCTTCACAGACCCAGTACTTC. The V and J genes are TRBV7-2 and TRBJ2-5; perhaps D is TRBD1 or TRBD2 (5 bases each). Between the trimmed V and J ends, which lost 2 bases and 6 bases, there was a span of 19 bases. The germline V gene encodes CDR1 SGHTA and CDR2 FQGNSA. This CDR3 is built from 16 residues.

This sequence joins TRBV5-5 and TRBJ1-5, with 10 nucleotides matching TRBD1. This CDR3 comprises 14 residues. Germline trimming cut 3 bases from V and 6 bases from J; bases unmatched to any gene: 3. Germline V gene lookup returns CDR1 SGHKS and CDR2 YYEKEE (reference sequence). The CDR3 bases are TGTGCCAGCAGCTCCGGGACAGGGGTTCAGCCCCAGCATTTT. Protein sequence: CASSSGTGVQPQHF.

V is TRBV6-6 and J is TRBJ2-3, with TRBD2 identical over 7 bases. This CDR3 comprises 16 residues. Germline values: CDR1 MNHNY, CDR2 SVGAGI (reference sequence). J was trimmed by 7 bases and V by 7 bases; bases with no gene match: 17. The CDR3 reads CASTTLSGKGMHTQYF. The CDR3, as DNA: TGTGCCAGCACAACCCTCAGCGGGAAGGGAATGCATACGCAGTATTTT.

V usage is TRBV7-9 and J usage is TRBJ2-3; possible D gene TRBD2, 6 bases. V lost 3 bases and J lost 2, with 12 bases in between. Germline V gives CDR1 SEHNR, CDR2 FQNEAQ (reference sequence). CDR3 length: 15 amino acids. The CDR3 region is CASSFNSGPTDTQYF. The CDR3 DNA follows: TGTGCCAGCAGCTTTAACAGCGGGCCCACAGATACGCAGTATTTT.

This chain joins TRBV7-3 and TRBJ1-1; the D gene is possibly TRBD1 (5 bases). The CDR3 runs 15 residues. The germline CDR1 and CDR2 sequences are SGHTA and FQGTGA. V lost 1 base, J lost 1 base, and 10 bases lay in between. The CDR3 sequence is CASSLNAGTNTEAFF. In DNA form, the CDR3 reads TGTGCCAGCAGCTTAAATGCAGGGACGAACACTGAAGCTTTCTTT.

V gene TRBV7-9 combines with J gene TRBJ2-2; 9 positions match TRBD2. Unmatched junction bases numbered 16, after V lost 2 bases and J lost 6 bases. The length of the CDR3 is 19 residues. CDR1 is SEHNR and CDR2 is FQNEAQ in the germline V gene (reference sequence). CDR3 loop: CASSLIPASGNLRAGELFF. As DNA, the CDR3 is TGTGCCAGCAGCTTAATACCCGCTAGCGGGAATCTACGCGCCGGGGAGCTGTTTTTT.

This CDR3 is CSASGNEKLFF. As DNA, the CDR3 is TGCAGTGCCTCCGGGAATGAAAAACTGTTTTTT. The V and J genes are TRBV20-1 and TRBJ1-4, with D hard to call. In germline, CDR1 is DFQATT, CDR2 SNEGSKA (reference sequence). The CDR3 runs 11 residues. Trimming removed 6 bases from V and 5 bases from J, with 7 bases in between.

The CDR3 region is CASSLPGTGGPEAFF. The CDR3 nucleotides read TGCGCCAGCAGCCTGCCGGGAACAGGGGGGCCTGAAGCTTTCTTT. The V and J genes are TRBV5-1 and TRBJ1-1; 8 bases are shared with TRBD1. V shed 4 bases and J 6 bases; nucleotides not matched to a gene: 11. The CDR3 is made up of 15 amino acids. Germline CDR1 and CDR2: SGHRS and YFSETQ.

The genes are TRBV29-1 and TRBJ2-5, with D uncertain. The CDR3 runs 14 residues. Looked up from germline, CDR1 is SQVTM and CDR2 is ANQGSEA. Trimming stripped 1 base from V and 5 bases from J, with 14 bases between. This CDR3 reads CSVEAKEGWETQYF. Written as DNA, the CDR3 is TGCAGCGTTGAAGCCAAGGAAGGGTGGGAGACCCAGTACTTC. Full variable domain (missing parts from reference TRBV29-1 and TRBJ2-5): SAVISQKPSRDICQRGTSLTIQCQVDSQVTMMFWYRQQPGQSLTLIATANQGSEATYESGFVIDKFPISRPNLTFSTLTVSNMSPEDSSIYLCSVEAKEGWETQYFGPGTRLLVL.